This is a list of T cell receptor beta chains from one sample in a study of T cell repertoires and Cas9 in healthy adults. Generated by immunoSEQ multiplex PCR, the TCRdb table keeps only in-frame clones and is missing some. The table records around 23,000 clones, about 90% of them present only once. The sequenced sample was CD4+ effector T cells (CD127+, CD25-, CD137-, CD154-) from PBMCs; culture status not recorded. Receptors originate from a human donor in good health. Each CDR3 is given with its conserved first and last residue. D genes are given only for firm matches. For some rows the clone size is stated as once, few or many, or as a class when expanded; others skip it.

j_call | v_call | clone_size | d_call | cdr3_nt | cdr3_aa
TRBJ2-2 | TRBV7-2 | NA | TRBD1 | TGTGCCAGCAGCGCCTACCCCCGGGACAGGGTCGGGTCCGGGGAGCTGTTTTTT | CASSAYPRDRVGSGELFF
TRBJ1-2 | TRBV18 | NA | TRBD1 | TGTGCCAGCTCAGAGACAGGGGACTATGGCTACACCTTC | CASSETGDYGYTF
TRBJ1-3 | TRBV29-1 | NA | NA | TGCAGCGCCCAAGGCTTCTCTGGAAACACCATATATTTT | CSAQGFSGNTIYF
TRBJ2-7 | TRBV19 | NA | TRBD1 | TGTGCCAGTAGTATGGGCCAGGGGGAATACTACGAGCAGTACTTC | CASSMGQGEYYEQYF
TRBJ1-3 | TRBV6-6 | NA | TRBD1 | TGTGCCAGCAGGACAGGGTCAGGAAACACCATATATTTT | CASRTGSGNTIYF
TRBJ2-5 | TRBV18 | NA | NA | TGTGCCAGCTCACCTTCTGACGAGACCCAGTACTTC | CASSPSDETQYF
TRBJ1-1 | TRBV7-7 | NA | NA | TGTGCCAGCAGCTTATTCACTGAAGCTTTCTTT | CASSLFTEAFF
TRBJ2-4 | TRBV7-2 | NA | TRBD1 | TGTGCCAGCAGCCCAGGGACAGGGCTAGCCAAAAACATTCAGTACTTC | CASSPGTGLAKNIQYF
TRBJ2-3 | TRBV18 | once | NA | TGTGCCAGCTCATCTGACTTGGCAGATACGCAGTATTTT | CASSSDLADTQYF
TRBJ1-1 | TRBV7-2 | NA | NA | TGTGCCAGCAGCTCCAGGTTAAACACTGAAGCTTTCTTT | CASSSRLNTEAFF
TRBJ2-3 | TRBV5-1 | NA | TRBD2 | TGCGCCAGCAGCTTGGTAGCGGGACGCACAGATACGCAGTATTTT | CASSLVAGRTDTQYF
TRBJ1-2 | TRBV5-4 | NA | NA | TGTGCCAGCAGCCAGCCTTCCGGGACGGACTATGGCTACACCTTC | CASSQPSGTDYGYTF
TRBJ2-3 | TRBV7-2 | NA | TRBD2 | TGTGCCAGCAGCCACGGACTAGCCGTGGATACGCAGTATTTT | CASSHGLAVDTQYF
TRBJ1-3 | TRBV28 | NA | TRBD1 | TGTGCCAGCAGCCCTCAGCCGGGACAGGCTGGAAACACCATATATTTT | CASSPQPGQAGNTIYF
TRBJ1-5 | TRBV7-2 | NA | TRBD1 | TGTGCCAGCAGCACGCGACAGGGTACACAGCCCCAGCATTTT | CASSTRQGTQPQHF
TRBJ1-2 | TRBV9 | NA | NA | TGTGCCAGCAGCGCGTCCTTGGGCTATGGCTACACCTTC | CASSASLGYGYTF
TRBJ1-1 | TRBV7-2 | NA | TRBD1 | TGTGCCAGCAGTTACAGGGGTGTCACTGAAGCTTTCTTT | CASSYRGVTEAFF
TRBJ2-3 | TRBV7-7 | NA | TRBD2 | TGTGCCAGCAGCATGGGACTAGCGGGGGCAGATACGCAGTATTTT | CASSMGLAGADTQYF
TRBJ2-7 | TRBV9 | NA | TRBD2 | TGTGCCAGCAGTGGCGGACTAGCGGGGGGCGGGAGCTCCTACGAGCAGTACTTC | CASSGGLAGGGSSYEQYF
TRBJ2-1 | TRBV11-3 | NA | NA | TGTGCCAGCAGCTTAGATGGGTATGAGCAGTTCTTC | CASSLDGYEQFF
TRBJ1-2 | TRBV29-1 | NA | NA | TGCAGCGTTGAAGATAGGCAAATTGGTGGCTACACCTTC | CSVEDRQIGGYTF
TRBJ2-1 | TRBV2 | NA | NA | TGTGCCAGCAGTTCGAGGACGGATTCCCCATGGTTCTTC | CASSSRTDSPWFF
TRBJ2-1 | TRBV28 | NA | NA | TGTGCCAGCAGTCAAGGAAAAAATCCTGAGCAGTTCTTC | CASSQGKNPEQFF
TRBJ2-1 | TRBV9 | NA | TRBD2 | TGTGCCAGCAGCGCCCAAGCGGGAGTCTACAATGAGCAGTTCTTC | CASSAQAGVYNEQFF
TRBJ2-7 | TRBV30 | NA | NA | TGTGCCTGGAGTACCAGCAGGGCCGGCAACGAGCAGTACTTC | CAWSTSRAGNEQYF
TRBJ2-2 | TRBV19 | NA | TRBD1 | TGTGCCAGCCTAGGGGGCCCCGCGAACACCGGGGAGCTGTTTTTT | CASLGGPANTGELFF
TRBJ1-2 | TRBV5-8 | NA | NA | TGTGCCAGCAGCTTCGGCCCGGGACTGCAATATGGCTACACCTTC | CASSFGPGLQYGYTF
TRBJ1-6 | TRBV2 | NA | NA | TGTGCCAGCAGTGATCTGGGCATGAAGGGGCAAGTTTTCGGTTCACCCCTCCACTTT | CASSDLGMKGQVFGSPLHF
TRBJ1-6 | TRBV5-1 | NA | NA | TGCGCCAGCAGCTTGGGCGGGGGCTACCCCTCGAATTCACCCCTCCACTTT | CASSLGGGYPSNSPLHF
TRBJ2-2 | TRBV4-1 | few | TRBD1 | TGCGCCAGCAGCCGTCCGGGACAGGGCGCGAACACCGGGGAGCTGTTTTTT | CASSRPGQGANTGELFF
TRBJ1-1 | TRBV5-1 | NA | TRBD1 | TGCGCCAGCAGCCAACAGGGGCCGGGCACTGAAGCTTTCTTT | CASSQQGPGTEAFF
TRBJ1-1 | TRBV4-3 | NA | NA | TGCGCCAGCACCCTGGACACGAACACTGAAGCTTTCTTT | CASTLDTNTEAFF
TRBJ1-3 | TRBV5-1 | NA | NA | TGCGCCAGCAGGCCCCGTGACTCCGGCCCTGGAAACACCATATATTTT | CASRPRDSGPGNTIYF
TRBJ2-2 | TRBV19 | NA | NA | TGTGCCTCAATCAGGGCCCCCAACACCGGGGAGCTGTTTTTT | CASIRAPNTGELFF
TRBJ2-1 | TRBV2 | NA | NA | TGTGCCAGCAGTGAGTACAGAAACAATGAGCAGTTCTTC | CASSEYRNNEQFF
TRBJ2-7 | TRBV19 | NA | TRBD1 | TGTGCCAGTAGTTCCCGACAGGGGAGTGGGGAGCAGTACTTC | CASSSRQGSGEQYF
TRBJ2-1 | TRBV9 | NA | NA | TGTGCCAGCAGCGCCTGGGGCTATACCTACAATGAGCAGTTCTTC | CASSAWGYTYNEQFF
TRBJ1-6 | TRBV19 | NA | TRBD1 | TGTGCCAGTAGTATCGGACAGGGGAATTCACCCCTCCACTTT | CASSIGQGNSPLHF
TRBJ1-6 | TRBV11-2 | NA | NA | TGTGCCAGCAGCTTACGTAGGGATTCACGTAATTCACCCCTCCACTTT | CASSLRRDSRNSPLHF
TRBJ2-1 | TRBV2 | once | TRBD2 | TGTGCCAGCAGTCGTACCGGGACTAGTAGGTTAAATGAGCAGTTCTTC | CASSRTGTSRLNEQFF
TRBJ2-3 | TRBV28 | NA | TRBD2 | TGTGCCAGCAGGGGGACTAGCGGACCAAGCACAGATACGCAGTATTTT | CASRGTSGPSTDTQYF
TRBJ2-3 | TRBV13 | NA | NA | TGTGCCAGCAGCTTATTGACAGAAAGTTATACGCAGTATTTT | CASSLLTESYTQYF
TRBJ2-6 | TRBV4-3 | once | NA | TGCGCCAGCAGCCAAGATGGGCAGGGCTCTGGGGCCAACGTCCTGACTTTC | CASSQDGQGSGANVLTF
TRBJ1-1 | TRBV10-3 | NA | TRBD1 | TGTGCCGCATCCCGGGGACAGCGGAACACTGAAGCTTTCTTT | CAASRGQRNTEAFF
TRBJ2-3 | TRBV2 | NA | TRBD1 | TGTGCCAGCAGTGTCCAGGGGGCGATGACAGATACGCAGTATTTT | CASSVQGAMTDTQYF
TRBJ2-2 | TRBV4-1 | NA | NA | TGCGCCAGCAGCCAAGGGGCAGGTGAAACCGGGGAGCTGTTTTTT | CASSQGAGETGELFF
TRBJ1-1 | TRBV4-2 | NA | NA | TGTGCCAGCAGACGAGTACTGATGAACACTGAAGCTTTCTTT | CASRRVLMNTEAFF
TRBJ1-2 | TRBV11-1 | NA | NA | TGTGCCAGCAGCGCCCGGGCCGCATATGGCTACACCTTC | CASSARAAYGYTF
TRBJ2-1 | TRBV10-3 | once | TRBD1 | TGTGCCATCAGTGTGCTGGACAGGGGCCCCAGATCGGATGAGCAGTTCTTC | CAISVLDRGPRSDEQFF
TRBJ1-2 | TRBV6-5 | NA | NA | TGTGCCAGCAGGGAGGGAGTTTATGGCTACACCTTC | CASREGVYGYTF
TRBJ2-3 | TRBV28 | NA | TRBD2 | TGTGCCACCACGACTAGCGGGAGGCCCAGGGGCATGACGGATACGCAGTATTTT | CATTTSGRPRGMTDTQYF
TRBJ1-5 | TRBV19 | NA | NA | TGTGCCAGTGACGGGTCGTTAAATCAGCCCCAGCATTTT | CASDGSLNQPQHF
TRBJ2-5 | TRBV9 | NA | NA | TGTGCCAGCAGCGTAGGGGGGAGTAGGACCCAGTACTTC | CASSVGGSRTQYF
TRBJ1-5 | TRBV7-2 | NA | TRBD1 | TGTGCCAGCAGTTCCGGGACAGGGGGTCGTCAGCCCCAGCATTTT | CASSSGTGGRQPQHF
TRBJ1-1 | TRBV2 | NA | NA | TGTGCCAGCAGGGACAAGGGACGCCCGAACACTGAAGCTTTCTTT | CASRDKGRPNTEAFF
TRBJ1-5 | TRBV6-5 | NA | NA | TGTGCCAGCAGAACAACGGGGGCGGACAATCAGCCCCAGCATTTT | CASRTTGADNQPQHF
TRBJ1-2 | TRBV9 | NA | NA | TGTGCCAGCAGCGTAGTGGAATTCGGGGGTTCTAACTATGGCTACACCTTC | CASSVVEFGGSNYGYTF